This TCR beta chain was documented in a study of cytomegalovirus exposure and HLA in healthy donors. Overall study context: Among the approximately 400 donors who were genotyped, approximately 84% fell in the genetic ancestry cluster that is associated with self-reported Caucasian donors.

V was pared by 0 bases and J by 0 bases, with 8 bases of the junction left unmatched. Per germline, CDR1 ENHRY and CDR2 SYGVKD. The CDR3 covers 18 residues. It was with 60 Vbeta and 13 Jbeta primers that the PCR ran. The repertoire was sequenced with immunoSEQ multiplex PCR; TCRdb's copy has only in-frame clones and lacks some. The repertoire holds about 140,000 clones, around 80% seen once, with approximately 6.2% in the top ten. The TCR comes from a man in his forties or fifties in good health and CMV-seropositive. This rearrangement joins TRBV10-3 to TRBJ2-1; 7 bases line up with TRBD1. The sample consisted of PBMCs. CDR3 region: CAISESRGLSSSYNEQFF. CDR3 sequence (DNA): TGTGCCATCAGTGAGTCGAGGGGGCTTTCCAGCTCCTACAATGAGCAGTTCTTC.